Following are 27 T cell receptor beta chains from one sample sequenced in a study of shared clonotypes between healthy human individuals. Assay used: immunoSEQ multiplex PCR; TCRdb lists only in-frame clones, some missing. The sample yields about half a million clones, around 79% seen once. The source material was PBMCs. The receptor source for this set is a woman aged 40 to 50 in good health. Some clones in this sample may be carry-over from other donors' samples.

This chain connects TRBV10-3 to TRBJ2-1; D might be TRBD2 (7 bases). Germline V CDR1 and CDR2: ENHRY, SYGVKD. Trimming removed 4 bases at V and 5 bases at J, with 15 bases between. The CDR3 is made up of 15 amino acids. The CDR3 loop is CAISASGGRNNEQFF. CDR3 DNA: TGTGCCATCAGTGCCTCCGGGGGGCGCAACAATGAGCAGTTCTTC.

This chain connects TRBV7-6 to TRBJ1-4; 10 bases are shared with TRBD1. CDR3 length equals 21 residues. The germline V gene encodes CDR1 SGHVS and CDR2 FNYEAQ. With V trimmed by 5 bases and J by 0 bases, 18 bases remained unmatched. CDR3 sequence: CASSQKTAGTGAFTTNEKLFF. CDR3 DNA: TGTGCCAGCAGCCAAAAAACCGCCGGGACAGGGGCTTTTACAACTAATGAAAAACTGTTTTTT.

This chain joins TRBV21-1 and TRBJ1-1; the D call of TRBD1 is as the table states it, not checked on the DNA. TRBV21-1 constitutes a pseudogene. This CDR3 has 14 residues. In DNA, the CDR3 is TGTGCCAGCAGCAAACGGCAGGCGAACACTGAAGCTTTCTTT. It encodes CASSKRQANTEAFF.

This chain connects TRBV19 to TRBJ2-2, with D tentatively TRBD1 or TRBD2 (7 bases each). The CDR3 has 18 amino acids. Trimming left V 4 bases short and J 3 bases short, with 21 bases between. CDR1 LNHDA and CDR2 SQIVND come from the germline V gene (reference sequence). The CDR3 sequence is CASSTLGRGRGDTGELFF. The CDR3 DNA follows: TGTGCCAGTAGTACCCTGGGGAGGGGGCGCGGGGACACCGGGGAGCTGTTTTTT.

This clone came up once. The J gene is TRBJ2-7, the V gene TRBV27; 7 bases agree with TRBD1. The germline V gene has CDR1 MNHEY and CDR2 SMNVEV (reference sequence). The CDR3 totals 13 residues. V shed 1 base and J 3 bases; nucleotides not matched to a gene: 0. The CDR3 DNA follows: TGTGCCAGCAGTTTATGGGACAGCTACGAGCAGTACTTC. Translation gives CASSLWDSYEQYF.

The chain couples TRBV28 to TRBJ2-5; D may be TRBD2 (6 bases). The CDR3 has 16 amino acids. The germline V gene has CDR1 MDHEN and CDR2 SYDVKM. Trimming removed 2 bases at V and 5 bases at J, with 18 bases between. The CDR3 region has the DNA TGTGCCAGCAGTTTACCCGGACAAGGAGGGAGGGAGACCCAGTACTTC. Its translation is CASSLPGQGGRETQYF.

In DNA, the CDR3 is TGTGCCAGCAGCTTATCGAATCGGGCGAACACTGAAGCTTTCTTT. Its protein is CASSLSNRANTEAFF. The chain employs TRBV11-2 and TRBJ1-1; D unresolved. The CDR3 spans 15 residues. Germline V gives CDR1 SGHAT, CDR2 FQNNGV. Trimming took 2 bases from V and 1 from J, leaving 11 bases between them.

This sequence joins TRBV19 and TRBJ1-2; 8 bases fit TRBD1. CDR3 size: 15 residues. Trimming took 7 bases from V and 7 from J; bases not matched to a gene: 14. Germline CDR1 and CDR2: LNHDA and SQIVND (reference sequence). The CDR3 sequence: CASTQRTGFFVGYTF. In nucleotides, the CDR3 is TGTGCCAGTACCCAAAGGACAGGGTTCTTTGTTGGCTACACCTTC.

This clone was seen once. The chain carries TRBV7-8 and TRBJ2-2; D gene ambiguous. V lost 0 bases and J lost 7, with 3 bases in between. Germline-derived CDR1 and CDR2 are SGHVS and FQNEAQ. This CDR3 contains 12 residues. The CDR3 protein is CASSLAFGELFF. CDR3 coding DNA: TGTGCCAGCAGCTTAGCTTTCGGGGAGCTGTTTTTT.

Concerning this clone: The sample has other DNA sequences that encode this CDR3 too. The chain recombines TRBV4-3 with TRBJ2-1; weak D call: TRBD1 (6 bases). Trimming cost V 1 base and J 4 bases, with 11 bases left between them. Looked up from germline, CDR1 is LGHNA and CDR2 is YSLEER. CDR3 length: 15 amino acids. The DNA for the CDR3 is TGCGCCAGCAGCCAAGTTGGGGGCGGGTACAATGAGCAGTTCTTC. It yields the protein CASSQVGGGYNEQFF.

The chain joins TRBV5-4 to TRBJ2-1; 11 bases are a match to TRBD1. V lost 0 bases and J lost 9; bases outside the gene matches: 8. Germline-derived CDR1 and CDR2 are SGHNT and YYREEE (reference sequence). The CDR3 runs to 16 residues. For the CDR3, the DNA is TGTGCCAGCAGCTTGGGAGGACAGGGGGCGTTAATTGAGCAGTTCTTC. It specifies CASSLGGQGALIEQFF.

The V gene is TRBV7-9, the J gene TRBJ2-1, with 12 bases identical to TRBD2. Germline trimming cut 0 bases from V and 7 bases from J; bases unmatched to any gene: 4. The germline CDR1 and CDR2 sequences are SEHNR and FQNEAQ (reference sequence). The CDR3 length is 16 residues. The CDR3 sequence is CASSLAQGLAGNEQFF. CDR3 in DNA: TGTGCCAGCAGCTTAGCGCAAGGACTAGCGGGAAATGAGCAGTTCTTC. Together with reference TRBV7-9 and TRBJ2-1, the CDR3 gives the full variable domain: DTGVSQNPRHKITKRGQNVTFRCDPISEHNRLYWYRQTLGQGPEFLTYFQNEAQLEKSRLLSDRFSAERPKGSFSTLEIQRTEQGDSAMYLCASSLAQGLAGNEQFFGPGTRLTVL.

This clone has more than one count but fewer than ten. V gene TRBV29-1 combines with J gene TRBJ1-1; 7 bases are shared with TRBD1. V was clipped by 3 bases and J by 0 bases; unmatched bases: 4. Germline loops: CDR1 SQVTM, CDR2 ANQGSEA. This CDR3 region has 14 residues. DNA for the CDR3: TGCAGCGTTGAGGGACAGCGAATGAACACTGAAGCTTTCTTT. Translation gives CSVEGQRMNTEAFF.

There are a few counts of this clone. CDR3: CASSEVTEEQYF. The DNA for the CDR3 is TGTGCCAGCAGTGAAGTCACCGAAGAGCAGTACTTC. This chain uses TRBV2 with TRBJ2-7; D gene uncertain. The CDR3 extends over 12 amino acids. Germline CDR1 and CDR2: SNHLY and FYNNEI. V gave up 1 base and J gave up 7 bases, with 8 bases separating them.

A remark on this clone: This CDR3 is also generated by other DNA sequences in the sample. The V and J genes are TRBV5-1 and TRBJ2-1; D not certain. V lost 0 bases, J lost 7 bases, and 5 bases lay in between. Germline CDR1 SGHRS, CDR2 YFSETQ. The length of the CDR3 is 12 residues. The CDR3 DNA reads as TGCGCCAGCAGCTTGGATGGGAATGAGCAGTTCTTC. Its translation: CASSLDGNEQFF. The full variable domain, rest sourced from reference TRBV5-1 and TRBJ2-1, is KAGVTQTPRYLIKTRGQQVTLSCSPISGHRSVSWYQQTPGQGLQFLFEYFSETQRNKGNFPGRFSGRQFSNSRSEMNVSTLELGDSALYLCASSLDGNEQFFGPGTRLTVL.

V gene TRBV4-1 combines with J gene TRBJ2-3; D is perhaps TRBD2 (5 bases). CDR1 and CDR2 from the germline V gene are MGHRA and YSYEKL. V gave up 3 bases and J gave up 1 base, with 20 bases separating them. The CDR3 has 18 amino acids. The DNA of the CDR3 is TGCGCCAGCAGCCAGGGAGTAATAAGGGCCCGGGGCACAGATACGCAGTATTTT. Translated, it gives CASSQGVIRARGTDTQYF.

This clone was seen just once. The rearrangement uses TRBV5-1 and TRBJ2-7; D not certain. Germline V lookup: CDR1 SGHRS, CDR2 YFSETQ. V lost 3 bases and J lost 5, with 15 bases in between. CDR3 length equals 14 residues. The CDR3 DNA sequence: TGCGCCAGCAGCTCATCTGTTAAATGGGACGAGCAGTACTTC. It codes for CASSSSVKWDEQYF.

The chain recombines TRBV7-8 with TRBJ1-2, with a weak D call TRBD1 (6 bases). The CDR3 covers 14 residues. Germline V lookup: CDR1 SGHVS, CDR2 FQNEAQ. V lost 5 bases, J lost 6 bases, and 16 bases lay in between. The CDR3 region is CASSRSGGPHGYTF. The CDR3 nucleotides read TGTGCCAGCAGCCGTTCCGGGGGGCCCCATGGCTACACCTTC.

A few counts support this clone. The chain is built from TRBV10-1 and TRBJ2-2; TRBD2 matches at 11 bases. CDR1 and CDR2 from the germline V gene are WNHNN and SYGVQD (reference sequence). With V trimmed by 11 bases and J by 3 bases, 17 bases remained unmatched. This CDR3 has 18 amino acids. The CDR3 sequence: CARPPAASGRRYTGELFF. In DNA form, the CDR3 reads TGCGCCCGCCCGCCGGCGGCTAGCGGGAGGCGGTACACCGGGGAGCTGTTTTTT.

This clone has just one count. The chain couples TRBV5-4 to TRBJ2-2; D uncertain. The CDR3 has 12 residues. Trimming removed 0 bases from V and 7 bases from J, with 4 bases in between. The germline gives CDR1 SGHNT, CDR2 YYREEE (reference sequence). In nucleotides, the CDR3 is TGTGCCAGCAGCTTGGTTGGCGGGGAGCTGTTTTTT. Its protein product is CASSLVGGELFF.

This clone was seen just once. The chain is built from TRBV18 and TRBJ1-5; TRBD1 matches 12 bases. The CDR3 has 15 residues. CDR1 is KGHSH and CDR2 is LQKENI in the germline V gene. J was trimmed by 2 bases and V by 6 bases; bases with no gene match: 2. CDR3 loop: CASSGTGGGNQPQHF. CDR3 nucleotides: TGTGCCAGCTCCGGGACAGGGGGCGGCAATCAGCCCCAGCATTTT.

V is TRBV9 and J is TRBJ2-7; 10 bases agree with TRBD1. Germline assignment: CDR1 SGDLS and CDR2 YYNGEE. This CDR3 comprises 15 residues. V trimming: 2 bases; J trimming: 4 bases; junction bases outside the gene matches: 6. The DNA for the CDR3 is TGTGCCAGCAGCGTCGGACAGGGGGAGTGGTACGAGCAGTACTTC. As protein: CASSVGQGEWYEQYF.

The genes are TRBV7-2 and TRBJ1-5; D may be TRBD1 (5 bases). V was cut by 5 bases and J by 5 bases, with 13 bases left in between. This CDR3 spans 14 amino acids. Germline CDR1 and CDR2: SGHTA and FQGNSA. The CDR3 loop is CASSGSGSHQPQHF. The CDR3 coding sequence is TGTGCCAGCAGCGGGTCAGGGTCGCATCAGCCCCAGCATTTT.

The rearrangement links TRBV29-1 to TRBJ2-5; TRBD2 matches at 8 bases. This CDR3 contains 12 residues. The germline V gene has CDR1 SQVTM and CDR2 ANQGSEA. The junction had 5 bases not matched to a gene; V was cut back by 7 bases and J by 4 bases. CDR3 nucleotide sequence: TGCAGCGGCAGCGGGAGAGGAGAGACCCAGTACTTC. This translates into CSGSGRGETQYF.

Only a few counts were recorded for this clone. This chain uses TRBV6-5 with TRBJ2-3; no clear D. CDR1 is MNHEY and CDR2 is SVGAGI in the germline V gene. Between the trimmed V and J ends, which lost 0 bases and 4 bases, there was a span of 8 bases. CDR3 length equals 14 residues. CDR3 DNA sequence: TGTGCCAGCAGTTACTCGAGATTTCCAGATACGCAGTATTTT. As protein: CASSYSRFPDTQYF.

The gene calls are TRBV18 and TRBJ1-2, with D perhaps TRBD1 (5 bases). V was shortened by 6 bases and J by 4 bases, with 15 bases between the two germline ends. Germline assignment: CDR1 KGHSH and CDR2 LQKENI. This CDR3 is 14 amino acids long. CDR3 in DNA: TGTGCCAGCTCGCTACCTCAGGGATCCTATGGCTACACCTTC. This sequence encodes CASSLPQGSYGYTF. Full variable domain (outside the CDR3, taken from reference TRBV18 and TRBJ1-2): NAGVMQNPRHLVRRRGQEARLRCSPMKGHSHVYWYRQLPEEGLKFMVYLQKENIIDESGMPKERFSAEFPKEGPSILRIQQVVRGDSAAYFCASSLPQGSYGYTFGSGTRLTVV.

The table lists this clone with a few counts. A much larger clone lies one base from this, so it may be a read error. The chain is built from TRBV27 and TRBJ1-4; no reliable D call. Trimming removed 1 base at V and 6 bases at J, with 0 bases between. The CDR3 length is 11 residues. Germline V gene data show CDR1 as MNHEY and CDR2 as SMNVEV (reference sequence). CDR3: CASSLYEKLFF. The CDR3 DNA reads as TGTGCCAGCAGTTTATATGAAAAACTGTTTTTT.